This TCR beta chain was sequenced during a study of blood T cell dynamics during melanoma immunotherapy. Time point defined: pre-treatment baseline. One draw preceded checkpoint blockade; another followed its first cycle at week 3. Response was assessed by RECIST 1.1 at 12 weeks, except a couple of rapid progressors. Patients with prior systemic cancer treatment, concomitant immunosuppressants, or other active malignancies were excluded. V trimming: 6 bases; J trimming: 1 base; junction bases outside the gene matches: 8. The CDR3 runs 16 residues. The germline V gene encodes CDR1 MNHEY and CDR2 SMNVEV (reference sequence). A fixed DNA input of around 0.35 ug was used per bulk PBMC sample. TCRdb keeps only in-frame clones here, not all; method: immunoSEQ multiplex PCR. Among almost 25,000 clones listed, around nine tenths were seen once.

This rearrangement joins TRBV27 to TRBJ2-7; 11 bases map to TRBD2. The sample here was blood, taken from a patient treated with checkpoint blockade. This receptor was obtained from a human donor with melanoma. CDR3 in DNA: TGTGCCAGCAGCTTTGCCGGGACTAGCGGTTCCTACGAGCAGTACTTC. Its protein is CASSFAGTSGSYEQYF.